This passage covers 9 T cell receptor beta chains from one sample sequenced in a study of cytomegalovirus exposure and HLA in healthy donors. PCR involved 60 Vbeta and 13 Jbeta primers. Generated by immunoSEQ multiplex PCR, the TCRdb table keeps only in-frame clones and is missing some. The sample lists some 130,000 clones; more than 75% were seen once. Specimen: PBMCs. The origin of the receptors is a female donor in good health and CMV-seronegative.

This chain's CDR3 is CASSPGGAGGANVLTF. The CDR3 region has the DNA TGCGCCAGCAGCCCCGGGGGGGCAGGTGGGGCCAACGTCCTGACTTTC. The chain employs TRBV5-1 and TRBJ2-6; TRBD2 matches 8 bases. CDR1 SGHRS and CDR2 YFSETQ come from the germline V gene. The CDR3 covers 16 residues. V was pared by 4 bases and J by 3 bases, with 6 bases of the junction left unmatched.

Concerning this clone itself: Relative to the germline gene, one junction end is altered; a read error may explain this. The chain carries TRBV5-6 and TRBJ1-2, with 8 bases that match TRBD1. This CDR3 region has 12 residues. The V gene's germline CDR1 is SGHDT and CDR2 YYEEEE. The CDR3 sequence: CATKGTGPGYPF. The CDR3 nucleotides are TGTGCCACCAAGGGGACAGGACCTGGCTACCCCTTC.

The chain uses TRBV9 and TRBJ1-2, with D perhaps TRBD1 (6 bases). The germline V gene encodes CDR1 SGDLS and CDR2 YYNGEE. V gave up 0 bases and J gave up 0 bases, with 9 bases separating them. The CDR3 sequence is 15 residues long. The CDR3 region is CASSVVGAANYGYTF. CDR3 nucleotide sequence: TGTGCCAGCAGCGTAGTGGGGGCGGCTAACTATGGCTACACCTTC.

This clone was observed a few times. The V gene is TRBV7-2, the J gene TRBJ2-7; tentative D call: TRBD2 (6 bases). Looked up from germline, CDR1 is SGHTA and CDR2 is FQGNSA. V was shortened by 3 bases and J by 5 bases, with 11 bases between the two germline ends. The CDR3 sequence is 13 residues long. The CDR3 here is CASSFKAGDEQYF. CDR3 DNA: TGTGCCAGCAGCTTCAAAGCGGGCGACGAGCAGTACTTC. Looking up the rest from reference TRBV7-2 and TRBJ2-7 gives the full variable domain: GAGVSQSPSNKVTEKGKDVELRCDPISGHTALYWYRQSLGQGLEFLIYFQGNSAPDKSGLPSDRFSAERTGGSVSTLTIQRTQQEDSAVYLCASSFKAGDEQYFGPGTRLTVT.

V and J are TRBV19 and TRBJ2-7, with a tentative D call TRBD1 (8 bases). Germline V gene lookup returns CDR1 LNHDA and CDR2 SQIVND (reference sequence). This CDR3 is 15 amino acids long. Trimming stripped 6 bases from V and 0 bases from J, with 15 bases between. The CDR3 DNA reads TGTGCCAGTAGGAAGACAGGGGAGGGCTCCTACGAGCAGTACTTC. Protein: CASRKTGEGSYEQYF.

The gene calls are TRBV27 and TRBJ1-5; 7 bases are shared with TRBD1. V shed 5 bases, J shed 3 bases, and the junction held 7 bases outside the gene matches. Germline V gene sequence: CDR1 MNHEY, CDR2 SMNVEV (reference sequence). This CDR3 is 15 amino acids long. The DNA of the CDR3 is TGTGCCAGCAGTCCCGTTGGGACAGACAATCAGCCCCAGCATTTT. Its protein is CASSPVGTDNQPQHF.

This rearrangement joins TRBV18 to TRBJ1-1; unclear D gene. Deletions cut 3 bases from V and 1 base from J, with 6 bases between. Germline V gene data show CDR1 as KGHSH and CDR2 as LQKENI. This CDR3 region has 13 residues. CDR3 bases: TGTGCCAGCTCACCTCAGTGGAACACTGAAGCTTTCTTT. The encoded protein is CASSPQWNTEAFF. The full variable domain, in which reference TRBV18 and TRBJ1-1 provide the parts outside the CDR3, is NAGVMQNPRHLVRRRGQEARLRCSPMKGHSHVYWYRQLPEEGLKFMVYLQKENIIDESGMPKERFSAEFPKEGPSILRIQQVVRGDSAAYFCASSPQWNTEAFFGQGTRLTVV.

CDR3 protein: CASSSGLAGGHCEQYF. CDR3 nucleotide sequence: TGTGCCAGCAGCTCTGGACTAGCGGGGGGCCATTGCGAGCAGTACTTC. The rearrangement joins TRBV5-4 to TRBJ2-7; 14 positions match TRBD2. Germline V gene lookup returns CDR1 SGHNT and CDR2 YYREEE (reference sequence). The ends lost 3 bases at V and 6 bases at J; junction bases unmatched: 8. The CDR3 consists of 16 residues.

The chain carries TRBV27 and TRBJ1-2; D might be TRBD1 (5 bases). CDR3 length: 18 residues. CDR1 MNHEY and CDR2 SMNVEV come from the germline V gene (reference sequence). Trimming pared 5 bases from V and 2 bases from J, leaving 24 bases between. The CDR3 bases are TGTGCCAGCAGTCAGTACAGGATCCTGCCTACAGGAAACTATGGCTACACCTTC. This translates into CASSQYRILPTGNYGYTF.